Detailed here is one T cell receptor beta chain. Its antigen remains unidentified. Each CDR3 protein gets one entry after TCRdb re-called the 5' RACE reads with MiXCR. The table includes a few hundred thousand distinct CDR3 sequences, more than 6.5% detected once. The sample is drawn from a study of T cells after yellow fever vaccination. General study results and limits: A secondary response was less intense yet reached its peak sooner, at day 5 versus 15. Abundant bulk-derived clonotypes could contaminate FACS-sorted repertoires. Most clones from primary vaccination were detected again post-booster (approximately 96% CD4, 88% CD8).

V was clipped by 3 bases and J by 6 bases, with 15 bases between them. Looked up from germline, CDR1 is DFQATT and CDR2 is SNEGSKA (reference sequence). This CDR3 comprises 14 residues. The sequence was collected from a young man who received the YFV17D yellow fever vaccine. The V and J genes are TRBV20-1 and TRBJ2-1, with TRBD2 as a possible D gene (6 bases). The source material was CD4+ T cells sorted from PBMCs, sampled on the day of the yellow fever booster vaccination. CDR3 nucleotides: TGCAGTGCTAGGACGGGAGCAAAATCCAATGAGCAGTTCTTC. This encodes CSARTGAKSNEQFF.